This T cell receptor beta chain was sequenced in a study of radiotherapy plus CTLA-4 blockade in lung cancer (dated by TCRdb to 2017 to 2018). Study-level background: Among enrolled patients, 15% to 20% had an objective response and about 30% reached disease control.

The paper's findings and limits, for the study overall: The strongest predictors of response, as reported, were early dynamic changes in blood T cell clones along with a rise in serum interferon-beta after radiation. After treatment with radiotherapy and ipilimumab, TCR clones that originated in tumors expanded in peripheral blood.

With respect to this clone: Its antigen target is currently unknown. The record has no base qualities; no much larger clone is one base away.

Preparation of the library involved the immunoSEQ multiplex PCR assay. TCRdb retrieved this table from immuneACCESS and kept in-frame rearrangements only. Not all clones are present; in checked studies, unresolved V genes account for under half, and no reason is known for the remainder. For this sample the table gives over 85,000 clones, of which 88% were detected only once. The ten biggest clones cover more than 4.5% of the sample. The study tested focal radiation therapy combined with CTLA-4 blockade (ipilimumab) in patients with chemo-refractory metastatic non-small-cell lung cancer. The CDR3 measures 11 amino acids from cysteine to phenylalanine. Only the CDR3 DNA is retained, 33 bases long and in frame from the first base. V is cut by 7 bases and J by 9 bases, and the space between the germline ends is 13 bases. Sequences DFQATT (CDR1) and SNEGSKA (CDR2) are obtained from the germline V gene (reference sequence).

The chain was built from TRBV20-1 and TRBJ2-1; the D gene is perhaps TRBD2, from 5 matching bases. The sample consisted of peripheral blood, taken from a patient treated with radiotherapy plus ipilimumab. The sequence was obtained from a human donor with non-small cell lung cancer that progressed on radiotherapy plus ipilimumab. The CDR3 reads as follows: CSGTLAGEQFF. The DNA is TGCAGTGGGACCCTAGCTGGTGAGCAGTTCTTC.